This T cell receptor (beta chain) originates from a study of early T cells in non-severe SARS-CoV-2 infection. The trim removed 0 bases at V and 5 bases at J, leaving 0 bases unmatched. The germline CDR1 and CDR2 sequences are MGHRA and YSYEKL. The CDR3 length is 14 residues. TCRdb itself ran the 5' RACE reads through MiXCR, one entry per CDR3 protein. The sample includes approximately 84,000 distinct CDR3 sequences, about 15% of them seen just once. Sequencing was performed on whole blood. The V and J genes are TRBV4-1 and TRBJ2-3; 9 nucleotides match TRBD2. The receptor was derived from an adult who was a healthcare worker with PCR-confirmed SARS-CoV-2 infection or an uninfected control (not recorded which). This CDR3 reads CASSQDSGRDTQYF. The CDR3 bases are TGCGCCAGCAGCCAAGATAGCGGGAGAGATACGCAGTATTTT.